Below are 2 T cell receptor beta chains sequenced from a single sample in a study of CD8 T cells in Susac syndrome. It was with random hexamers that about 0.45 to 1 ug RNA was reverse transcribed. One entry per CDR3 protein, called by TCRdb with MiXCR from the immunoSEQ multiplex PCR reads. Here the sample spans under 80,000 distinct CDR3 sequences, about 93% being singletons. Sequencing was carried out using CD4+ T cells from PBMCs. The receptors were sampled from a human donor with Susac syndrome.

The CDR3 DNA reads as TGTGCCAGCAGTTTGGCGGGGGCTCGGACCGGGGAGCTGTTTTTT. As protein: CASSLAGARTGELFF. The V and J genes are TRBV12-3 or TRBV12-4 and TRBJ2-2; tentative D call: TRBD2 (7 bases). Trimming pared 3 bases from V and 5 bases from J, leaving 13 bases between. This CDR3 is built from 15 residues.

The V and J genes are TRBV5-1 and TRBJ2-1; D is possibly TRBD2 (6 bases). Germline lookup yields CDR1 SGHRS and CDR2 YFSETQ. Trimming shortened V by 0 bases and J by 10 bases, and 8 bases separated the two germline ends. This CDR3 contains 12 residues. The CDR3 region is CASSLDGGEQFF. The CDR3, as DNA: TGCGCCAGCAGCTTGGATGGGGGGGAGCAGTTCTTC.